These 11 T cell receptor beta chains originate from one sample sequenced in a study of T cell responses to AZD1222 COVID-19 vaccine. The table came from immunoSEQ multiplex PCR; TCRdb's copy has only in-frame clones and leaves some out. The table lists under 200,000 clones, more than 70% of them singletons, with more than 5.5% in the top ten. The sequencing here drew on peripheral blood, taken on day 0 of AZD1222 vaccination. Receptors originate from an adult in good health.

V and J are TRBV28 and TRBJ2-4; TRBD1 aligns across 8 bases. CDR3 size: 13 residues. The V gene end was trimmed by 7 bases and the J gene end by 7 bases; junction bases not matched to a gene: 6. CDR1 and CDR2 from the germline V gene are MDHEN and SYDVKM. The CDR3 coding sequence is TGTGCCAGCAACACAGGGGGTTGGAACATTCAGTACTTC. Its translation is CASNTGGWNIQYF.

Here the CDR3 DNA reads TGCAGTGCCAGTCAGGGGGATCAGCCCCAGCATTTT. It yields the protein CSASQGDQPQHF. This sequence joins TRBV20-1 and TRBJ1-5; 7 nucleotides align to TRBD1. Looked up from germline, CDR1 is DFQATT and CDR2 is SNEGSKA (reference sequence). The ends lost 6 bases at V and 5 bases at J; junction bases unmatched: 4. The CDR3 has 12 residues.

This clone was seen more than once but under ten times. This sequence joins TRBV24-1 and TRBJ1-1; no clear D. CDR3 length: 16 amino acids. The V gene lost 3 bases and the J gene lost 2 bases, with 15 bases spanning the gap. Germline V gives CDR1 KGHDR, CDR2 SFDVKD. CDR3 coding DNA: TGTGCCACCAGTGATCACCCTTCTACGGGTAACACTGAAGCTTTCTTT. It yields the protein CATSDHPSTGNTEAFF.

CDR3 sequence reads: CASSFPTSGSARSTDTQYF. CDR3 sequence (DNA): TGTGCCAGCAGCTTCCCCACTAGCGGGAGTGCGCGGAGCACAGATACGCAGTATTTT. The rearrangement joins TRBV11-2 to TRBJ2-3; 11 bases agree with TRBD2. CDR1 and CDR2 (germline): SGHAT, FQNNGV. J was trimmed by 0 bases and V by 3 bases; bases with no gene match: 11. This CDR3 comprises 19 residues.

The chain is built from TRBV27 and TRBJ2-7, with a weak D call TRBD2 (5 bases). The CDR3 is 14 residues long. Germline V CDR1 and CDR2: MNHEY, SMNVEV (reference sequence). Trimming removed 6 bases from V and 0 bases from J, with 12 bases in between. The CDR3 here is CASRDRTRSYEQYF. For the CDR3, the DNA is TGTGCCAGCAGAGACCGGACTCGCTCCTACGAGCAGTACTTC.

This chain links TRBV9 with TRBJ2-7, with D uncertain. CDR1 and CDR2 (germline): SGDLS, YYNGEE. This CDR3 has 14 amino acids. V lost 3 bases, J lost 2 bases, and 12 bases lay in between. The CDR3 DNA follows: TGTGCCAGCAGCGCGAAAGGACGGGCCTACGAGCAGTACTTC. Its translation is CASSAKGRAYEQYF. Based on the CDR3 plus reference TRBV9 and TRBJ2-7, the full variable domain is DSGVTQTPKHLITATGQRVTLRCSPRSGDLSVYWYQQSLDQGLQFLIQYYNGEERAKGNILERFSAQQFPDLHSELNLSSLELGDSALYFCASSAKGRAYEQYFGPGTRLTVT.

This clone was seen more than once but under ten times. The J gene is TRBJ1-6, the V gene TRBV7-9; TRBD1 agrees at 9 bases. J gave up 0 bases and V 5 bases, and 5 bases lay outside the gene matches. The CDR3 has 17 residues. CDR1 is SEHNR and CDR2 is FQNEAQ in the germline V gene (reference sequence). CDR3 DNA: TGTGCCAGCAGCGGCGGGACAGGGAGCTCCTATAATTCACCCCTCCACTTT. This encodes CASSGGTGSSYNSPLHF.

The chain couples TRBV2 to TRBJ1-1, with D uncertain. Trimming took off 8 bases at V and 1 base at J, with 8 bases between the two ends. The germline gives CDR1 SNHLY, CDR2 FYNNEI. The CDR3 loop spans 12 amino acids. In nucleotides, the CDR3 is TGTGCCAGCGTCGACACGAACACTGAAGCTTTCTTT. Amino acid sequence: CASVDTNTEAFF.

V is TRBV21-1 and J is TRBJ1-2; the D call TRBD1 from the table was never checked on the DNA. TRBV21-1 is tagged as a pseudogene. The CDR3 runs to 12 residues. In DNA form, the CDR3 reads TGTGCCAGCGGGACAGGGCTTGAAGGCTACACCTTC. Its translation: CASGTGLEGYTF.

J is TRBJ1-1 and V is TRBV5-1; D not certain. Trimming cost V 1 base and J 6 bases, with 7 bases left between them. The CDR3 runs 12 residues. CDR1 is SGHRS and CDR2 is YFSETQ in the germline V gene. The CDR3 DNA reads TGCGCCAGCAGCTTGTTCGGGGCTGAAGCTTTCTTT. Residues: CASSLFGAEAFF.

V is TRBV4-2 and J is TRBJ1-5; perhaps TRBD1 as D (6 bases). Germline V gene data show CDR1 as LGHNA and CDR2 as YNFKEQ. The CDR3 totals 14 residues. V was clipped by 4 bases and J by 4 bases, with 11 bases between them. The DNA of the CDR3 is TGTGCCAGCAGCCCAGGAGGGGGGAATCAGCCCCAGCATTTT. It translates to CASSPGGGNQPQHF.